This T cell receptor beta chain was documented in a study of beta chain features in type 1 diabetes. This CDR3 region has 12 residues. V lost 4 bases to trimming and J lost 4 bases, with 7 bases between them. Since all of the isolated RNA was reverse transcribed, expressed TCRB transcripts were what got sequenced. There were approximately 3.7 million reads on average in the naive, central memory and regulatory T cell samples. Measured with immunoSEQ multiplex PCR; TCRdb has only the in-frame clones, and not every one. In the table there are some 410,000 clones, over 10% of which are singletons. The TCR was taken from a young woman in good health. The sequenced material came from naive CD4+ T cells from blood. This chain links TRBV6-7 with TRBJ1-2; D is ambiguous. TRBV6-7 is noted as an ORF with a role that remains uncertain. In nucleotides, the CDR3 is TGTGCCAGCAGTTGGCCCCGCTATGGCTACACCTTC. It is translated as CASSWPRYGYTF.